This TCR beta chain came from a study of blood T cell repertoires in COVID-19. Between the trimmed V and J ends, which lost 1 base and 4 bases, there was a span of 7 bases. CDR1 and CDR2 (germline): SEHNR, FQNEAQ (reference sequence). The CDR3 contains 13 residues. The table came from immunoSEQ multiplex PCR; TCRdb's copy has only in-frame clones and leaves some out. The profile shows almost 40,000 clones, approximately 85% of them singletons. Sequencing was carried out using peripheral blood. This chain links TRBV7-9 with TRBJ1-1; D gene uncertain. The TCR sequence derives from a man aged 55 to 70 with acute or convalescent COVID-19. The CDR3 coding sequence is TGTGCCAGCAGCTTAGTTAGTCCCACTGAAGCTTTCTTT. This translates into CASSLVSPTEAFF.